Listed here are 16 T cell receptor beta chains from one sample, sequenced in a study of cytomegalovirus exposure and HLA in healthy donors. PCR used 60 Vbeta primers and 13 Jbeta primers. Produced via immunoSEQ multiplex PCR; TCRdb's table is partial and in-frame only. The data contain over 90,000 clones, approximately 76% of them singletons. The sequencing sample was made of PBMCs. The source of these receptors is a woman aged 60 to 75 in good health and CMV-seropositive.

This sequence joins TRBV6-5 and TRBJ1-2; the D is unclear. Per the germline V gene, CDR1 is MNHEY and CDR2 is SVGAGI. V was cut by 10 bases and J by 5 bases, with 23 bases left in between. This CDR3 spans 15 amino acids. Written as DNA, the CDR3 is TGTGCCACCTTATCCGGCGGGATCCACGGATATGGCTACACCTTC. Translating gives CATLSGGIHGYGYTF.

The CDR3 region is CATSRDRVGEQYF. The DNA of the CDR3 is TGTGCCACCAGCAGAGATCGGGTTGGTGAGCAGTACTTC. The chain links TRBV15 to TRBJ2-5; D remains unclear. The CDR3 consists of 13 residues. Between the trimmed V and J ends, which lost 0 bases and 11 bases, there was a span of 13 bases. Per the germline V gene, CDR1 is LNHNV and CDR2 is YYDKDF (reference sequence).

The gene calls are TRBV10-2 and TRBJ1-1; D possibly corresponds to TRBD1 (6 bases). The CDR3 loop spans 13 amino acids. The germline V gene has CDR1 WSHSY and CDR2 SAAADI. Trimming removed 7 bases at V and 0 bases at J, with 9 bases between. The CDR3 is CASNQGMNTEAFF. CDR3 DNA: TGCGCCAGCAACCAGGGGATGAACACTGAAGCTTTCTTT.

This clone came up once. Compared with germline, one end of the junction differs, possibly owing to a read error. V is TRBV25-1 and J is TRBJ1-1; D gene uncertain. CDR1 is MGHDK and CDR2 is SYGVNS in the germline V gene. The CDR3 has 14 amino acids. The CDR3 here is CASRESALNIEAFF. DNA for the CDR3: TGTGCCAGCAGGGAGTCGGCCTTAAACATTGAAGCTTTCTTT.

J is TRBJ2-5 and V is TRBV23-1; the match to TRBD1 covers 9 bases. TRBV23-1 is annotated as an ORF whose role is uncertain. The J segment lost 3 bases and the V segment lost 1 base, leaving 15 bases of the junction unmatched. This CDR3 is built from 19 residues. The CDR3: CASSQYEGWLGQGEETQYF. The CDR3 DNA reads TGCGCCAGCAGTCAATACGAAGGGTGGTTGGGACAGGGTGAAGAGACCCAGTACTTC.

The rearrangement links TRBV19 to TRBJ1-5; tentatively, D is TRBD1 (6 bases). The CDR3 extends over 15 amino acids. CDR1 and CDR2 (germline): LNHDA, SQIVND (reference sequence). Trimming shortened V by 3 bases and J by 1 base, and 10 bases separated the two germline ends. As DNA, the CDR3 is TGTGCCAGTAGTATCAGGGGTGGGAGCAATCAGCCCCAGCATTTT. Protein product: CASSIRGGSNQPQHF.

Written as DNA, the CDR3 is TGTGCCAGCAGTCCCCGACAGTATATCAACTATGGCTACACCTTC. Translation: CASSPRQYINYGYTF. The V call is TRBV7-9, the J call TRBJ1-2, with D possibly TRBD1 on 5 matching bases. The germline V gene encodes CDR1 SEHNR and CDR2 FQNEAQ (reference sequence). The CDR3 consists of 15 residues. Trimming removed 6 bases from V and 2 bases from J, with 16 bases in between.

The J gene is TRBJ1-5, the V gene TRBV6-5, with TRBD1 as a possible D gene (6 bases). Per the germline V gene, CDR1 is MNHEY and CDR2 is SVGAGI. V shed 6 bases and J shed 4 bases, with 13 bases lying between them. This CDR3 region has 14 residues. CDR3 sequence (DNA): TGTGCCAGCAGACAACAGGGTGGGAATCAGCCCCAGCATTTT. Residues: CASRQQGGNQPQHF.

The DNA of the CDR3 is TGTGCCAGCAGTGAAAGCAGGGGATCCTACGAGCAGTACTTC. Amino acids: CASSESRGSYEQYF. The chain combines TRBV6-1 with TRBJ2-7, with a possible D match to TRBD1 (6 bases). Germline-derived CDR1 and CDR2 are MNHNS and SASEGT. The V gene lost 2 bases and the J gene lost 1 base, with 9 bases spanning the gap. This CDR3 contains 14 residues.

This chain links TRBV5-4 with TRBJ2-2; D remains ambiguous. Germline CDR1 and CDR2: SGHNT and YYREEE (reference sequence). With 1 base removed from V and 1 base from J, the gap between germline ends came to 14 bases. This CDR3 has 17 residues. CDR3: CASSLTPRSGNTGELFF. The CDR3 nucleotides are TGTGCCAGCAGCTTGACACCTAGATCGGGGAACACCGGGGAGCTGTTTTTT.

V is TRBV9 and J is TRBJ2-1; 7 bases agree with TRBD2. This CDR3 has 15 residues. Germline trimming cut 0 bases from V and 3 bases from J; bases unmatched to any gene: 3. Germline CDR1 SGDLS, CDR2 YYNGEE. CDR3 residues: CASSVVTSNYNEQFF. The CDR3 coding sequence is TGTGCCAGCAGCGTAGTGACTAGCAACTACAATGAGCAGTTCTTC.

This clone was detected once. The V call is TRBV11-2, the J call TRBJ2-7; D is undetermined. The CDR3 is made up of 15 amino acids. Germline V gene data show CDR1 as SGHAT and CDR2 as FQNNGV. V shed 5 bases and J shed 0 bases, with 14 bases lying between them. CDR3 DNA: TGTGCCAGCAGCAGTAGCTTCTCCAGCTCCTACGAGCAGTACTTC. Translated, it gives CASSSSFSSSYEQYF.

This clone was found once. This chain connects TRBV27 to TRBJ2-6, with D uncertain. V lost 2 bases to trimming and J lost 0 bases, with 5 bases between them. CDR1 is MNHEY, CDR2 SMNVEV, per germline (reference sequence). The CDR3 spans 15 residues. CDR3 bases: TGTGCCAGCAGTTTAGGCAGCTCTGGGGCCAACGTCCTGACTTTC. Translation: CASSLGSSGANVLTF. Full variable domain (missing parts from reference TRBV27 and TRBJ2-6): EAQVTQNPRYLITVTGKKLTVTCSQNMNHEYMSWYRQDPGLGLRQIYYSMNVEVTDKGDVPEGYKVSRKEKRNFPLILESPSPNQTSLYFCASSLGSSGANVLTFGAGSRLTVL.

This clone was observed a single time. This chain connects TRBV5-1 to TRBJ2-7, with 7 bases aligning to TRBD1. Germline CDR1 and CDR2: SGHRS and YFSETQ. The ends lost 4 bases at V and 9 bases at J; junction bases unmatched: 4. The CDR3 extends over 11 amino acids. The CDR3 loop reads CASSEQGWQYF. The DNA of the CDR3 is TGCGCCAGCAGCGAACAGGGGTGGCAGTACTTC.

The rearrangement links TRBV19 to TRBJ1-5; TRBD1 agrees at 12 bases. Germline loops: CDR1 LNHDA, CDR2 SQIVND (reference sequence). The CDR3 is 17 amino acids. Trimming removed 9 bases from V and 1 base from J; junction bases left unmatched: 10. The CDR3 loop is CASSGTGGSESNQPQHF. For the CDR3, the DNA is TGTGCCAGCTCGGGGACAGGGGGCTCTGAGAGCAATCAGCCCCAGCATTTT.

The chain combines TRBV4-1 with TRBJ1-2; no reliable D call. The CDR3 is made up of 16 amino acids. Per the germline V gene, CDR1 is MGHRA and CDR2 is YSYEKL. Deletions cut 0 bases from V and 4 bases from J, with 15 bases between. CDR3 DNA: TGCGCCAGCAGCCAAGAGGTAAATGCTGGCATCTATGGCTACACCTTC. Translating gives CASSQEVNAGIYGYTF.